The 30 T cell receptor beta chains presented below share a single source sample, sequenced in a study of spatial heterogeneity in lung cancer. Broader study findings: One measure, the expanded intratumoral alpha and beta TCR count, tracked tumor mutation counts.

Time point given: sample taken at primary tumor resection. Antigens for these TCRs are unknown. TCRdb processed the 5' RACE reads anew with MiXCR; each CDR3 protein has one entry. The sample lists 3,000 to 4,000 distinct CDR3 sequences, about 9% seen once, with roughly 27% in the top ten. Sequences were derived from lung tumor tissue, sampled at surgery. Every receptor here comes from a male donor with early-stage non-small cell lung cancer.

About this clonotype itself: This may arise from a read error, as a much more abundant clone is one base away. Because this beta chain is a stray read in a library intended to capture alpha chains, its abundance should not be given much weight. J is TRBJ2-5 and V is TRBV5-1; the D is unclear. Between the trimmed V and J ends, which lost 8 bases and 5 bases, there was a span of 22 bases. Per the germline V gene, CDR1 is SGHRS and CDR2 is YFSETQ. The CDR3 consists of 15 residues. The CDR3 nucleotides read TGCGCCAGAAGCACTTCCCTGGGCCTTCGGGAGACCCAGTACTTC. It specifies CARSTSLGLRETQYF.

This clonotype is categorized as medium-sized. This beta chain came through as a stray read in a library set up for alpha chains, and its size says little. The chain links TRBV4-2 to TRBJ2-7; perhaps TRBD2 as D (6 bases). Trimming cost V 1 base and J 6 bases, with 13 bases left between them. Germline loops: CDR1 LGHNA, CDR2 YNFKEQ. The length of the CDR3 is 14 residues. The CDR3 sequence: CASSQVKGTLEQYF. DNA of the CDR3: TGTGCCAGCAGCCAAGTTAAGGGGACTCTCGAGCAGTACTTC.

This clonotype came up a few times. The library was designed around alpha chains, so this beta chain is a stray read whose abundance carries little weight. In nucleotides, the CDR3 is TGTGCCAGCAGCCCTCGACTAGCGGGAGTTACAGATACGCAGTATTTT. Amino acid sequence: CASSPRLAGVTDTQYF. The rearrangement links TRBV7-2 to TRBJ2-3, with 12 positions matching TRBD2. Germline CDR1 is SGHTA and CDR2 is FQGNSA. The CDR3 is 16 amino acids. V lost 5 bases and J lost 3; bases outside the gene matches: 6.

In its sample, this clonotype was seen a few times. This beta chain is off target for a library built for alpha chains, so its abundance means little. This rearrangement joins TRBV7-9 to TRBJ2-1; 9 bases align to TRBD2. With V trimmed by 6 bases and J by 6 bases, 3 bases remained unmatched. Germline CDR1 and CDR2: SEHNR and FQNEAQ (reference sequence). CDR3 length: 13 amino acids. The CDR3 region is CASSSTSGNEQFF. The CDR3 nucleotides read TGTGCCAGCAGTTCGACTAGCGGCAATGAGCAGTTCTTC. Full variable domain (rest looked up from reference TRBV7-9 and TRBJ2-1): DTGVSQNPRHKITKRGQNVTFRCDPISEHNRLYWYRQTLGQGPEFLTYFQNEAQLEKSRLLSDRFSAERPKGSFSTLEIQRTEQGDSAMYLCASSSTSGNEQFFGPGTRLTVL.

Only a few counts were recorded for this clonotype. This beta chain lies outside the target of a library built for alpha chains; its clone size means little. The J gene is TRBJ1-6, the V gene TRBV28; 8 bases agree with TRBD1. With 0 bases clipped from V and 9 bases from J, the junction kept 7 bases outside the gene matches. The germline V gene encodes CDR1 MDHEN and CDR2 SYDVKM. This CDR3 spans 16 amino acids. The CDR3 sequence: CASSLWNQGASSPLHF. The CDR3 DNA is TGTGCCAGCAGTTTATGGAACCAGGGGGCGAGTTCACCCCTCCACTTT. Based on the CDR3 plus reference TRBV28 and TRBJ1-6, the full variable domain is DVKVTQSSRYLVKRTGEKVFLECVQDMDHENMFWYRQDPGLGLRLIYFSYDVKMKEKGDIPEGYSVSREKKERFSLILESASTNQTSMYLCASSLWNQGASSPLHFGNGTRLTVT.

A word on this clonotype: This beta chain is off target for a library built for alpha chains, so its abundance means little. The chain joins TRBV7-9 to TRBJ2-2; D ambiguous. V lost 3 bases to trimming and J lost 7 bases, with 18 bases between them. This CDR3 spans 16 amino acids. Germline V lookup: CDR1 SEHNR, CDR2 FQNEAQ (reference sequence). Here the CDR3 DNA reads TGTGCCAGCAGCTTTCCGGGCTCGACCGTCATCGGGGAGCTGTTTTTT. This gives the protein CASSFPGSTVIGELFF. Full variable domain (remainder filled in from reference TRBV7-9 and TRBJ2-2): DTGVSQNPRHKITKRGQNVTFRCDPISEHNRLYWYRQTLGQGPEFLTYFQNEAQLEKSRLLSDRFSAERPKGSFSTLEIQRTEQGDSAMYLCASSFPGSTVIGELFFGEGSRLTVL.

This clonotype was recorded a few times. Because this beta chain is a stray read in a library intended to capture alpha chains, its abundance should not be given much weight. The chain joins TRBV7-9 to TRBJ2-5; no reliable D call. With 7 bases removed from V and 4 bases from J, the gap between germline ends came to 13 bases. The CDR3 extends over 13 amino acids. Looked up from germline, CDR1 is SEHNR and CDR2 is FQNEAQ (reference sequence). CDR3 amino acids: CASTTPGRETQYF. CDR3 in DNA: TGTGCCAGCACCACGCCGGGCCGAGAGACCCAGTACTTC.

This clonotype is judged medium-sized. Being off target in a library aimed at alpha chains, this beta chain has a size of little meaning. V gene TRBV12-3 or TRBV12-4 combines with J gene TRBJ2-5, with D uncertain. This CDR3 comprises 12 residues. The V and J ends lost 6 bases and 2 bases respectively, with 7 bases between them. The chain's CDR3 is CASRGSQETQYF. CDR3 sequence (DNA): TGTGCCAGCAGGGGGTCACAAGAGACCCAGTACTTC.

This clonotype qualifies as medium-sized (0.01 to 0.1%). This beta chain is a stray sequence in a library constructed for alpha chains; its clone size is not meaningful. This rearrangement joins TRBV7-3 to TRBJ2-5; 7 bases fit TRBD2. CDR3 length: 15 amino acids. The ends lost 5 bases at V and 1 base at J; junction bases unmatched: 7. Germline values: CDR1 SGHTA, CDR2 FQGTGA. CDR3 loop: CASSRSSGGQETQYF. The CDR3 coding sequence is TGTGCCAGCAGCCGCAGCTCGGGGGGCCAAGAGACCCAGTACTTC. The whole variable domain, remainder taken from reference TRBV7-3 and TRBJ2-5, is GAGVSQTPSNKVTEKGKYVELRCDPISGHTALYWYRQSLGQGPEFLIYFQGTGAADDSGLPNDRFFAVRPEGSVSTLKIQRTERGDSAVYLCASSRSSGGQETQYFGPGTRLLVL.

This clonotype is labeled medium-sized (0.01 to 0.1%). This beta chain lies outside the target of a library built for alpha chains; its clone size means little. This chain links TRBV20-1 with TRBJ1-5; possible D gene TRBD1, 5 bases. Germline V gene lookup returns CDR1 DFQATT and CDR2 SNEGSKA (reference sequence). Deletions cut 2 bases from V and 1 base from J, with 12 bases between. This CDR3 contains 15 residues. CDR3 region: CSARTHGGSNQPQHF. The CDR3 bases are TGCAGTGCTAGAACTCACGGGGGGAGCAATCAGCCCCAGCATTTT.

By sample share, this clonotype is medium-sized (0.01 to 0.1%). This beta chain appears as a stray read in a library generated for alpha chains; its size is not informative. The CDR3 loop reads CASSFAANTGELFF. The CDR3 bases are TGTGCCAGCAGCTTTGCGGCGAACACCGGGGAGCTGTTTTTT. The J gene is TRBJ2-2, the V gene TRBV11-1; no clear D gene. With 3 bases removed from V and 0 bases from J, the gap between germline ends came to 5 bases. CDR1 and CDR2 (germline): SGHAT, FQDESV (reference sequence). This CDR3 spans 14 amino acids. Full variable domain (missing parts from reference TRBV11-1 and TRBJ2-2): EAEVAQSPRYKITEKSQAVAFWCDPISGHATLYWYRQILGQGPELLVQFQDESVVDDSQLPKDRFSAERLKGVDSTLKIQPAELGDSAMYLCASSFAANTGELFFGEGSRLTVL.

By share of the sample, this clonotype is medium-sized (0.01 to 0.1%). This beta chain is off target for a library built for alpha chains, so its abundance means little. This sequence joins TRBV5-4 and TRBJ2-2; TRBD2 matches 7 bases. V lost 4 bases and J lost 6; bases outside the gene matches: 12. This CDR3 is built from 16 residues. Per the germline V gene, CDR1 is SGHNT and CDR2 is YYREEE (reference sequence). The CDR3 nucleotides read TGTGCCAGCAGCCACCTGGCGGGAGAGGGTTCCGGGGAGCTGTTTTTT. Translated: CASSHLAGEGSGELFF.

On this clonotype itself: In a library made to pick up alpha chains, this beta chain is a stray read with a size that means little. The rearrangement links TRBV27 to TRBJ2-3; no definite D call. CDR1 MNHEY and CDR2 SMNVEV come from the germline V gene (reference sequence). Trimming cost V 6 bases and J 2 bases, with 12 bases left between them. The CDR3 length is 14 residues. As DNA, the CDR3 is TGTGCCAGCAGATTAATGGGTACCACAGATACGCAGTATTTT. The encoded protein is CASRLMGTTDTQYF.

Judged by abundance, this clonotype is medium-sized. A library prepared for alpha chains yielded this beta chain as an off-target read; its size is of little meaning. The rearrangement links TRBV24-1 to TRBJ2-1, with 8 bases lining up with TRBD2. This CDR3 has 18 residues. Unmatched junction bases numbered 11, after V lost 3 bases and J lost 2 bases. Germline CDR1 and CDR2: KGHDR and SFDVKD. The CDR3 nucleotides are TGTGCCACCAGTGATCCCAAAGGTAGCGGGGTAGCCTACAATGAGCAGTTCTTC. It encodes CATSDPKGSGVAYNEQFF.

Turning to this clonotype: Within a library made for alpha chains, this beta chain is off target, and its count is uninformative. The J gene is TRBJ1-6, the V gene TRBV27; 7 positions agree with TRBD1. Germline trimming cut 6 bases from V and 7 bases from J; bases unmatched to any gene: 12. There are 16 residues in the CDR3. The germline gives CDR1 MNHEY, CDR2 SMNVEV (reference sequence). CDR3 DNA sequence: TGTGCCAGCAGAAACCTGAAACAGGGGAACAATTCACCCCTCCACTTT. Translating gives CASRNLKQGNNSPLHF.

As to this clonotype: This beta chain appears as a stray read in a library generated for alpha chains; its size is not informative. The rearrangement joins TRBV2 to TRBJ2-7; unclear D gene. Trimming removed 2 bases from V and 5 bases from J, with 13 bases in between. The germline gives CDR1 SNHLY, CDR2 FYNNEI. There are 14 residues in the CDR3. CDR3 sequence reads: CASSENRVPDEQYF. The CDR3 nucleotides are TGTGCCAGCAGTGAAAACAGAGTACCCGACGAGCAGTACTTC.

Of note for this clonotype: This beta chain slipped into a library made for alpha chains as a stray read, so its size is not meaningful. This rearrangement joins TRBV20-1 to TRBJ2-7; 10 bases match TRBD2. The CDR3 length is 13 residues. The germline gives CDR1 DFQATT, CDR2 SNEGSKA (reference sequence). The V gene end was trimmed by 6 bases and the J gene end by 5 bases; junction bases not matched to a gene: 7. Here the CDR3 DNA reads TGCAGTGCCGGCCCTAGCGGGAGTGACGAGCAGTACTTC. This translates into CSAGPSGSDEQYF.

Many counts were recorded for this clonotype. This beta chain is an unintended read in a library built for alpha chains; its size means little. The CDR3 here is CASSLERGGSYNEQFF. As DNA, the CDR3 is TGTGCCAGCAGCTTAGAAAGGGGTGGTTCCTACAATGAGCAGTTCTTC. This chain joins TRBV7-8 and TRBJ2-1, with D perhaps matching TRBD1 (5 bases). V lost 1 base, J lost 1 base, and 11 bases lay in between. The germline gives CDR1 SGHVS, CDR2 FQNEAQ. This CDR3 region has 16 residues.

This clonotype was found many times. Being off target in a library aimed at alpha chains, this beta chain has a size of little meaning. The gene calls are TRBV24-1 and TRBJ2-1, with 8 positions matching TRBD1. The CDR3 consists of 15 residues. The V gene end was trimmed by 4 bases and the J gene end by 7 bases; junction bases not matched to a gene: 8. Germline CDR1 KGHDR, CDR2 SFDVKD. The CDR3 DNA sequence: TGTGCCACCAGTGACCAGGACAGGGCCAGGAATGAGCAGTTCTTC. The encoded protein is CATSDQDRARNEQFF.

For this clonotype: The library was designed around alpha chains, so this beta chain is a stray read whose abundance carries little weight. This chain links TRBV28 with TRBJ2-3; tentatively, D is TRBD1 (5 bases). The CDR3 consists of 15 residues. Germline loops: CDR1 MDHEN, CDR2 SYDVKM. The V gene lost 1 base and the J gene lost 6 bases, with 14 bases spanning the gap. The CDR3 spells CASSLSNPDSDTQYF. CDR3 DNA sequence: TGTGCCAGCAGTTTATCCAATCCTGACAGTGATACGCAGTATTTT.

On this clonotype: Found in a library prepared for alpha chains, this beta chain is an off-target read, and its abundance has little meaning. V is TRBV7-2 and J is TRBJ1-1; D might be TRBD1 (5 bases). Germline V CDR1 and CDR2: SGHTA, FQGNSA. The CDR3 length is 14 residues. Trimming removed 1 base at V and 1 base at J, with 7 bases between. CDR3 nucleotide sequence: TGTGCCAGCAGCTTAGTCGGGGGGAACACTGAAGCTTTCTTT. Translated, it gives CASSLVGGNTEAFF.

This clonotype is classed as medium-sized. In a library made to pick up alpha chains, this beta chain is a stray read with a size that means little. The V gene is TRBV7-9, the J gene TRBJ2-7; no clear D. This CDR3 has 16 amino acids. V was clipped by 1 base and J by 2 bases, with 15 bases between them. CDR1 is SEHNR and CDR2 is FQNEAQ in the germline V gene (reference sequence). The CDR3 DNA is TGTGCCAGCAGCTTAGAATTTTCCCCGCGTCCCTACGAGCAGTACTTC. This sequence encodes CASSLEFSPRPYEQYF.

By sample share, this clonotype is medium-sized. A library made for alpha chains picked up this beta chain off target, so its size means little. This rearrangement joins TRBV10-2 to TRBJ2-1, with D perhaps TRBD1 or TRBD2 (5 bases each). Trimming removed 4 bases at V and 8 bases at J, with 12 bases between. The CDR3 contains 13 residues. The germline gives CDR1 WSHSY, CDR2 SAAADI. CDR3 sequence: CASSGDPRDEQFF. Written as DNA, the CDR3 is TGCGCCAGCAGTGGGGACCCTCGTGATGAGCAGTTCTTC.

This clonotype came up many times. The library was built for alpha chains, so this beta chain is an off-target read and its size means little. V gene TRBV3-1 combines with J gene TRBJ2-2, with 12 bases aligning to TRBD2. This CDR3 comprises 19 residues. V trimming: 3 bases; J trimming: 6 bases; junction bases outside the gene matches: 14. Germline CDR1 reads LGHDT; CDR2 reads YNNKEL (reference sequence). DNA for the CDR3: TGTGCCAGCAGCCAGTGGGGACTAGCGGGCGGGAGAAGAGCCGGGGAGCTGTTTTTT. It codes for CASSQWGLAGGRRAGELFF. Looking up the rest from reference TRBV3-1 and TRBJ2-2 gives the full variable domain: DTAVSQTPKYLVTQMGNDKSIKCEQNLGHDTMYWYKQDSKKFLKIMFSYNNKELIINETVPNRFSPKSPDKAHLNLHINSLELGDSAVYFCASSQWGLAGGRRAGELFFGEGSRLTVL.

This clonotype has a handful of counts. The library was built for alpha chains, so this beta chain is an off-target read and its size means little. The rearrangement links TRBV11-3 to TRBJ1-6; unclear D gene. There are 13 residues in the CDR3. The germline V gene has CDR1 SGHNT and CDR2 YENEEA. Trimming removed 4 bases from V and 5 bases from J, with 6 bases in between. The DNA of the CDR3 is TGTGCCAGCAGCTCCGAACATAATTCACCCCTCCACTTT. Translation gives CASSSEHNSPLHF.

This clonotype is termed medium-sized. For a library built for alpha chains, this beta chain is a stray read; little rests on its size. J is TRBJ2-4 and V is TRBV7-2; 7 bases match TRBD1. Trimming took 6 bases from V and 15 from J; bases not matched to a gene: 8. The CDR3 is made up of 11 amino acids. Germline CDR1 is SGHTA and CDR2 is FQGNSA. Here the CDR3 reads CASSLDRSLYF. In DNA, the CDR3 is TGTGCCAGCAGTTTGGACAGGAGTTTGTACTTC.

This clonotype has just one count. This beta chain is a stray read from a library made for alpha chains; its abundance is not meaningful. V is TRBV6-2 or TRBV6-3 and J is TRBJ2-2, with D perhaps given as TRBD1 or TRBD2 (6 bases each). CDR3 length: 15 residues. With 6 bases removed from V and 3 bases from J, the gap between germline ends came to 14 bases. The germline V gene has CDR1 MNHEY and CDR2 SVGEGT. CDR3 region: CASSPSGADTGELFF. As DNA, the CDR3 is TGTGCCAGCAGCCCATCGGGGGCGGACACCGGGGAGCTGTTTTTT.

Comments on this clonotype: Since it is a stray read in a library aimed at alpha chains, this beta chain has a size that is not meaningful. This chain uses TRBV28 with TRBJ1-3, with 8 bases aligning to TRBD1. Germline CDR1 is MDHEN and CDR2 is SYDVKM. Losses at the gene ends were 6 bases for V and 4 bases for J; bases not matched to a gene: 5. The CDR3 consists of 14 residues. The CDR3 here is CASSRTGFGNTIYF. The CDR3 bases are TGTGCCAGCAGCCGGACAGGGTTCGGAAACACCATATATTTT.

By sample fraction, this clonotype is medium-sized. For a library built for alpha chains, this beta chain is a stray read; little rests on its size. CDR3 amino acids: CASSLERTRDTQYF. In DNA form, the CDR3 reads TGTGCCAGCAGCTTAGAGAGAACTAGGGATACGCAGTATTTT. V and J are TRBV7-9 and TRBJ2-3; D possibly corresponds to TRBD2 (5 bases). The CDR3 sequence is 14 residues long. The V end lost 1 base, the J end lost 6 bases, and 11 bases lay between the germline ends. In germline, CDR1 is SEHNR, CDR2 FQNEAQ (reference sequence).

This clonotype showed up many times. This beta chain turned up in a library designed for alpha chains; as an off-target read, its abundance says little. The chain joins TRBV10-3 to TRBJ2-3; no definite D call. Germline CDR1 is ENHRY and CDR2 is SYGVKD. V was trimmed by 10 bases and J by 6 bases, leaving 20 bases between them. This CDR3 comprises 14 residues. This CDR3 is CATTDRGPGDTQYF. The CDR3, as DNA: TGTGCCACCACGGACCGCGGCCCCGGCGATACGCAGTATTTT.